A single sample gave rise to the 11 T cell receptor beta chains below, sequenced in a study of blood T cell repertoires in COVID-19. Measured with immunoSEQ multiplex PCR; TCRdb has only the in-frame clones, and not every one. Among some 190,000 clones listed, roughly 80% were seen once. The source material was peripheral blood. These receptors were collected from a woman older than 75 with COVID-19, enrolled during active disease.

A single count supports this clone. The rearrangement links TRBV7-3 to TRBJ1-1, with TRBD1 as a possible D gene (5 bases). The V gene's germline CDR1 is SGHTA and CDR2 FQGTGA. Trimming stripped 2 bases from V and 5 bases from J, with 15 bases between. The CDR3 spans 15 residues. This chain's CDR3 is CASSLGPGIGTEAFF. The CDR3 nucleotides are TGTGCCAGCAGCTTAGGGCCAGGGATTGGGACTGAAGCTTTCTTT.

The V and J genes are TRBV7-9 and TRBJ2-1, with 12 bases fitting TRBD2. Germline assignment: CDR1 SEHNR and CDR2 FQNEAQ (reference sequence). The ends lost 5 bases at V and 8 bases at J; junction bases unmatched: 10. This CDR3 comprises 16 residues. CDR3 nucleotides: TGTGCCAGCAGCACCCTAGGGACTAGCGGGCGCTATGAGCAGTTCTTC. Translation gives CASSTLGTSGRYEQFF.

This chain's CDR3 is CASSRGASGITDTQYF. CDR3 DNA sequence: TGTGCCAGCAGCCGGGGAGCCAGCGGGATCACAGATACGCAGTATTTT. The chain is built from TRBV5-4 and TRBJ2-3; 7 nucleotides line up with TRBD2. Trimming at V came to 4 bases and at J to 2 bases, leaving 10 bases not matched to a gene. The CDR3 has 16 amino acids. Germline assignment: CDR1 SGHNT and CDR2 YYREEE (reference sequence).

V is TRBV2 and J is TRBJ1-6; TRBD1 agrees at 8 bases. The CDR3 has 14 amino acids. CDR1 and CDR2 from the germline V gene are SNHLY and FYNNEI. The V segment lost 5 bases and the J segment 8 bases; nucleotides outside the gene matches: 5. CDR3 sequence: CASSSGGRYSPLHF. The CDR3 region has the DNA TGTGCCAGCAGTTCAGGGGGCCGTTATTCACCCCTCCACTTT.

In nucleotides, the CDR3 is TGTGCCAGCAGCTTAGAGAGAAATCAGCCCCAGCATTTT. Amino acid sequence: CASSLERNQPQHF. The J gene is TRBJ1-5, the V gene TRBV7-2; D call uncertain. Germline lookup yields CDR1 SGHTA and CDR2 FQGNSA. Trimming shortened V by 1 base and J by 4 bases, and 5 bases separated the two germline ends. CDR3 length: 13 residues. Variable domain in full (rest from reference TRBV7-2 and TRBJ1-5): GAGVSQSPSNKVTEKGKDVELRCDPISGHTALYWYRQSLGQGLEFLIYFQGNSAPDKSGLPSDRFSAERTGGSVSTLTIQRTQQEDSAVYLCASSLERNQPQHFGDGTRLSIL.

The chain employs TRBV6-1 and TRBJ2-3; 8 bases are shared with TRBD2. Looked up from germline, CDR1 is MNHNS and CDR2 is SASEGT. With 3 bases clipped from V and 1 base from J, the junction kept 9 bases outside the gene matches. The CDR3 extends over 17 amino acids. CDR3: CASSELAGLGGTDTQYF. CDR3 sequence (DNA): TGTGCCAGCAGTGAGTTAGCGGGGCTAGGCGGCACAGATACGCAGTATTTT.

V usage is TRBV9 and J usage is TRBJ2-7, with a weak D call TRBD1 (6 bases). V lost 0 bases, J lost 6 bases, and 7 bases lay in between. The CDR3 is 12 amino acids. CDR1 and CDR2 from the germline V gene are SGDLS and YYNGEE. The CDR3 bases are TGTGCCAGCAGCGTAGCACAGGGCGAGCAGTACTTC. Amino acids: CASSVAQGEQYF.

Concerning this clone: An end of the junction does not agree with germline; a read error may underlie this. This chain links TRBV27 with TRBJ2-7; TRBD1 might be the D (5 bases). Germline values: CDR1 MNHEY, CDR2 SMNVEV (reference sequence). CDR3 length: 14 amino acids. The CDR3 reads CASRLRQGSYEQYF. In nucleotides, the CDR3 is TGTGCCAGCCGTTTAAGGCAGGGATCCTACGAGCAGTACTTC.

V and J are TRBV18 and TRBJ2-2; 7 bases agree with TRBD2. Germline V gene sequence: CDR1 KGHSH, CDR2 LQKENI. V lost 0 bases, J lost 5 bases, and 3 bases stayed unmatched. The CDR3 contains 15 residues. In DNA form, the CDR3 reads TGTGCCAGCTCACCACCCAGCGGGGAAACCGGGGAGCTGTTTTTT. As protein: CASSPPSGETGELFF.

DNA for the CDR3: TGTGCCAGCAGCGTGACTCAGAACACCGGGGAGCTGTTTTTT. It specifies CASSVTQNTGELFF. The rearrangement joins TRBV9 to TRBJ2-2; D is uncertain. The CDR3 runs 14 residues. Germline CDR1 and CDR2: SGDLS and YYNGEE. V was clipped by 2 bases and J by 1 base, with 6 bases between them.

J is TRBJ2-1 and V is TRBV7-2; 8 bases map to TRBD2. The CDR3 extends over 15 amino acids. Germline V gene data show CDR1 as SGHTA and CDR2 as FQGNSA. V shed 2 bases and J 4 bases; nucleotides not matched to a gene: 4. The CDR3 DNA follows: TGTGCCAGCAGCTTAAGGCGGGGGGATTACAATGAGCAGTTCTTC. This codes for CASSLRRGDYNEQFF.